This passage covers 32 T cell receptor beta chains from one sample sequenced in a study of T cell responses to AZD1222 COVID-19 vaccine listed by TCRdb under 2021. Library generation was performed with the immunoSEQ multiplex PCR assay. In its TCRdb copy, this immuneACCESS table keeps in-frame sequences only and misses some clones. Where compared with another copy, unresolved V genes explain less than half of these, and the others have no known cause. In all, the sample holds more than 85,000 clones, and over 75% of those were seen once. The ten largest clones add up to 2% to 3% of the sample. The time point label on this specimen signifies: baseline before first vaccination. The source was peripheral blood, collected on day 0 of AZD1222 vaccination. These receptors came from an adult in good health.

The J gene is TRBJ1-2, the V gene TRBV7-2, with a possible D match to TRBD1 (6 bases). V was pared by 5 bases and J by 7 bases, with 14 bases between. The CDR3 length is 13 residues. The V gene's germline CDR1 is SGHTA and CDR2 FQGNSA. CDR3 in DNA: TGTGCCAGCAGCGCCACAGGGTCTAGTGGCTACACCTTC. It translates to CASSATGSSGYTF. Full variable domain (missing parts from reference TRBV7-2 and TRBJ1-2): GAGVSQSPSNKVTEKGKDVELRCDPISGHTALYWYRQSLGQGLEFLIYFQGNSAPDKSGLPSDRFSAERTGGSVSTLTIQRTQQEDSAVYLCASSATGSSGYTFGSGTRLTVV.

This chain uses TRBV11-2 with TRBJ1-2, with TRBD1 as a possible D gene (6 bases). This CDR3 is 15 amino acids long. Trimming removed 4 bases from V and 4 bases from J, with 16 bases in between. Per germline, CDR1 SGHAT and CDR2 FQNNGV. CDR3 region: CASSSGQRSPYGYTF. The CDR3 DNA follows: TGTGCCAGCAGCTCCGGACAGCGCTCCCCCTATGGCTACACCTTC.

The chain couples TRBV2 to TRBJ2-2; D uncertain. Germline lookup yields CDR1 SNHLY and CDR2 FYNNEI. This CDR3 has 12 residues. V was shortened by 6 bases and J by 2 bases, with 4 bases between the two germline ends. The CDR3 DNA follows: TGTGCCAGCAGAGGAAACACCGGGGAGCTGTTTTTT. Amino acids: CASRGNTGELFF.

This chain links TRBV5-4 with TRBJ2-1; 15 bases agree with TRBD2. The CDR3 has 15 amino acids. The V gene end was trimmed by 0 bases and the J gene end by 10 bases; junction bases not matched to a gene: 2. Germline V gene lookup returns CDR1 SGHNT and CDR2 YYREEE (reference sequence). The CDR3 sequence is CASSLAGLAGGEQFF. CDR3 coding DNA: TGTGCCAGCAGCTTGGCGGGACTAGCGGGGGGCGAGCAGTTCTTC.

This chain uses TRBV5-1 with TRBJ1-2; TRBD1 matches 9 bases. This CDR3 comprises 18 residues. From germline, CDR1 is SGHRS and CDR2 YFSETQ. Losses at the gene ends were 7 bases for V and 4 bases for J; bases not matched to a gene: 20. CDR3 residues: CASQPSPGDRVFSYGYTF. CDR3 coding DNA: TGCGCCAGCCAGCCCAGCCCCGGGGACAGGGTTTTCAGCTATGGCTACACCTTC.

This chain uses TRBV2 with TRBJ2-5; either TRBD1 or TRBD2 may fit D (5 bases each). V gave up 5 bases and J gave up 7 bases, with 20 bases separating them. There are 15 residues in the CDR3. Germline V CDR1 and CDR2: SNHLY, FYNNEI. The CDR3 sequence: CASSPRDGREVTQYF. In nucleotides, the CDR3 is TGTGCCAGCAGTCCCCGGGACGGCCGTGAGGTGACCCAGTACTTC.

As to this clone: At one of its ends the junction is not consistent with the germline gene, which may arise from a read error. The chain employs TRBV24-1 and TRBJ2-1; 9 nucleotides match TRBD1. This CDR3 has 14 amino acids. In germline, CDR1 is KGHDR, CDR2 SFDVKD. This CDR3 reads CPGQGTKGDNEQFF. The DNA of the CDR3 is TGCCCCGGACAGGGGACAAAAGGGGACAATGAGCAGTTCTTC.

The chain carries TRBV7-8 and TRBJ1-5, with D uncertain. Germline values: CDR1 SGHVS, CDR2 FQNEAQ. Trimming took off 1 base at V and 4 bases at J, with 20 bases between the two ends. The CDR3 consists of 18 residues. The CDR3: CASSLEIYVPGRNQPQHF. Written as DNA, the CDR3 is TGTGCCAGCAGCTTAGAAATCTACGTCCCTGGGAGGAATCAGCCCCAGCATTTT.

The gene calls are TRBV5-1 and TRBJ2-1; no firm D call. Germline CDR1 reads SGHRS; CDR2 reads YFSETQ. The V and J ends lost 4 bases and 0 bases respectively, with 11 bases between them. The CDR3 is 15 amino acids. In nucleotides, the CDR3 is TGCGCCAGCAGCACAGACCCGTCCTCCTACAATGAGCAGTTCTTC. Its translation: CASSTDPSSYNEQFF.

This clone was observed once. The chain carries TRBV9 and TRBJ1-1; D not resolved. Germline CDR1 and CDR2: SGDLS and YYNGEE. This CDR3 spans 15 amino acids. V was cut by 3 bases and J by 5 bases, with 17 bases left in between. DNA of the CDR3: TGTGCCAGCAGCGCCTTGCCTGGGGTAGGGACTGAAGCTTTCTTT. It specifies CASSALPGVGTEAFF.

This clone has a handful of counts. The V and J genes are TRBV5-1 and TRBJ2-1; 8 nucleotides align to TRBD2. The CDR3 runs to 15 residues. Germline CDR1 is SGHRS and CDR2 is YFSETQ. Unmatched junction bases numbered 4, after V lost 0 bases and J lost 5 bases. CDR3 protein: CASSLVLAGNNEQFF. The CDR3 nucleotides are TGCGCCAGCAGCTTGGTTCTAGCGGGCAACAATGAGCAGTTCTTC.

The chain carries TRBV28 and TRBJ2-7; D might be TRBD2 (5 bases). The V and J ends lost 5 bases and 6 bases respectively, with 11 bases between them. The CDR3 runs 12 residues. Germline V gene lookup returns CDR1 MDHEN and CDR2 SYDVKM. The CDR3 sequence: CASSTAGGEQYF. DNA of the CDR3: TGTGCCAGCAGTACCGCGGGTGGCGAGCAGTACTTC. Drawing the rest from reference TRBV28 and TRBJ2-7, the complete variable domain is DVKVTQSSRYLVKRTGEKVFLECVQDMDHENMFWYRQDPGLGLRLIYFSYDVKMKEKGDIPEGYSVSREKKERFSLILESASTNQTSMYLCASSTAGGEQYFGPGTRLTVT.

This chain joins TRBV19 and TRBJ1-1, with TRBD1 matching over 7 bases. The CDR3 is 14 residues long. V dropped 9 bases and J dropped 1; count of bases not matched to a gene: 8. CDR1 and CDR2 (germline): LNHDA, SQIVND (reference sequence). The CDR3 protein is CASTFGTANTEAFF. Written as DNA, the CDR3 is TGTGCCAGCACATTCGGGACAGCGAACACTGAAGCTTTCTTT.

The rearrangement joins TRBV6-1 to TRBJ2-7, with D possibly matching TRBD2 (5 bases). CDR1 and CDR2 (germline): MNHNS, SASEGT. The V gene lost 2 bases and the J gene lost 2 bases, with 7 bases spanning the gap. CDR3 length: 13 amino acids. The CDR3 sequence is CASSETGTYEQYF. The CDR3, as DNA: TGTGCCAGCAGTGAAACGGGAACCTACGAGCAGTACTTC.

This chain joins TRBV9 and TRBJ1-3, with TRBD1 matching 9 bases. This CDR3 region has 16 residues. Germline values: CDR1 SGDLS, CDR2 YYNGEE. Unmatched junction bases numbered 8, after V lost 3 bases and J lost 4 bases. The CDR3 bases are TGTGCCAGCAGCGGTGGACAGGGGAGAGAGGGAAACACCATATATTTT. Protein sequence: CASSGGQGREGNTIYF.

This chain joins TRBV20-1 and TRBJ2-1, with 7 bases lining up with TRBD2. This CDR3 is built from 14 residues. The ends lost 3 bases at V and 5 bases at J; junction bases unmatched: 7. Germline V gives CDR1 DFQATT, CDR2 SNEGSKA (reference sequence). The CDR3 is CSASFGGRNNEQFF. The DNA for the CDR3 is TGCAGTGCTAGTTTCGGGGGGAGGAACAATGAGCAGTTCTTC.

The chain employs TRBV18 and TRBJ1-1, with no clear D. Per germline, CDR1 KGHSH and CDR2 LQKENI. V lost 2 bases and J 7 bases, leaving 11 bases between the germline ends. The length of the CDR3 is 13 residues. The CDR3 protein is CASSPSVTGEAFF. CDR3 nucleotide sequence: TGTGCCAGCTCACCATCAGTGACCGGTGAAGCTTTCTTT.

The chain joins TRBV7-6 to TRBJ2-2; 10 bases map to TRBD1. The CDR3 runs 17 residues. V dropped 3 bases and J dropped 2; count of bases not matched to a gene: 6. Germline-derived CDR1 and CDR2 are SGHVS and FNYEAQ. The CDR3 here is CASSFSGTGANTGELFF. The CDR3 coding sequence is TGTGCCAGCAGCTTTTCGGGGACAGGGGCCAACACCGGGGAGCTGTTTTTT. Drawing the rest from reference TRBV7-6 and TRBJ2-2, the complete variable domain is GAGVSQSPRYKVTKRGQDVALRCDPISGHVSLYWYRQALGQGPEFLTYFNYEAQQDKSGLPNDRFSAERPEGSISTLTIQRTEQRDSAMYRCASSFSGTGANTGELFFGEGSRLTVL.

V usage is TRBV14 and J usage is TRBJ1-5, with D tentatively TRBD1 (6 bases). The CDR3 spans 17 residues. Trimming pared 0 bases from V and 6 bases from J, leaving 18 bases between. Germline V gene data show CDR1 as SGHDN and CDR2 as FVKESK. The CDR3 DNA is TGTGCCAGCAGCCAAGAGGAAGAGGAACAGGGCATTCAGCCCCAGCATTTT. This codes for CASSQEEEEQGIQPQHF.

The chain links TRBV19 to TRBJ2-3, with D tentatively TRBD1 or TRBD2 (7 bases each). CDR1 is LNHDA, CDR2 SQIVND, per germline (reference sequence). The CDR3 sequence is 15 residues long. Trimming removed 2 bases at V and 6 bases at J, with 15 bases between. The CDR3 DNA sequence: TGTGCCAGTAGTATATCCTCAGGGGGGGCGGATACGCAGTATTTT. Residues: CASSISSGGADTQYF.

This chain uses TRBV7-9 with TRBJ2-5; TRBD2 agrees at 8 bases. V trimming: 1 base; J trimming: 4 bases; junction bases outside the gene matches: 8. This CDR3 region has 16 residues. The germline gives CDR1 SEHNR, CDR2 FQNEAQ (reference sequence). The CDR3 DNA sequence: TGTGCCAGCAGCTTAGAATGGGGACTAGTTGGAGAGACCCAGTACTTC. Its protein is CASSLEWGLVGETQYF.

This chain links TRBV7-8 with TRBJ2-2; D gene uncertain. In germline, CDR1 is SGHVS, CDR2 FQNEAQ. Trimming took off 4 bases at V and 5 bases at J, with 14 bases between the two ends. The CDR3 is 15 amino acids. CDR3 amino acids: CASSSTLVRTGELFF. The CDR3 DNA follows: TGTGCCAGCAGCTCCACCCTAGTAAGGACCGGGGAGCTGTTTTTT.

This clone was counted a few times. The J gene is TRBJ2-1, the V gene TRBV5-1, with D maybe TRBD1 (5 bases). The germline V and J ends were trimmed by 3 bases and 0 bases, with 13 bases remaining between them. Per germline, CDR1 SGHRS and CDR2 YFSETQ. CDR3 size: 16 residues. In DNA, the CDR3 is TGCGCCAGCAGCTGGACGACAGTGAGCTCCTACAATGAGCAGTTCTTC. It yields the protein CASSWTTVSSYNEQFF.

The chain couples TRBV3-1 (or the pseudogene TRBV3-2) to TRBJ1-2; 9 bases match TRBD1. V shed 4 bases, J shed 5 bases, and the junction held 5 bases outside the gene matches. From germline, CDR1 is LGHDT and CDR2 YNNKEL (reference sequence). The CDR3 consists of 14 residues. This chain's CDR3 is CASSPGQGTYGYTF. For the CDR3, the DNA is TGTGCCAGCAGCCCGGGACAGGGCACTTATGGCTACACCTTC.

The chain carries TRBV28 and TRBJ2-1; D is unresolved. V lost 6 bases to trimming and J lost 0 bases, with 15 bases between them. Per the germline V gene, CDR1 is MDHEN and CDR2 is SYDVKM. The CDR3 covers 16 residues. The chain's CDR3 is CASRIHYYSSYNEQFF. CDR3 DNA: TGTGCCAGCAGGATCCACTACTACAGCTCCTACAATGAGCAGTTCTTC.

The genes are TRBV6-2 or TRBV6-3 and TRBJ1-1, with no clear D. The V end was cut by 0 bases, the J end by 4 bases, with 9 bases between. CDR1 MNHEY and CDR2 SVGEGT come from the germline V gene. The CDR3 is 14 residues long. The CDR3 sequence is CASSYSMEATEAFF. The CDR3 nucleotides are TGTGCCAGCAGTTACTCGATGGAGGCCACTGAAGCTTTCTTT.

V usage is TRBV4-3 and J usage is TRBJ1-2; D is unresolved. Trimming cost V 1 base and J 7 bases, with 16 bases left between them. From germline, CDR1 is LGHNA and CDR2 YSLEER. The CDR3 has 15 amino acids. The CDR3 region is CASSQGVLALFGYTF. The CDR3 DNA reads TGCGCCAGCAGCCAAGGGGTACTAGCTTTATTTGGCTACACCTTC.

This clone was seen once. The rearrangement uses TRBV7-8 and TRBJ2-1, with a possible D match to TRBD1 (6 bases). The V and J ends lost 2 bases and 7 bases respectively, with 18 bases between them. Looked up from germline, CDR1 is SGHVS and CDR2 is FQNEAQ. CDR3 length: 16 amino acids. Here the CDR3 DNA reads TGTGCCAGCAGCTTAAGCAGGGGTCTCCGTCGGAATGAGCAGTTCTTC. This encodes CASSLSRGLRRNEQFF.

This chain uses TRBV2 with TRBJ2-7, with D possibly TRBD1 on 5 matching bases. The V end was cut by 4 bases, the J end by 2 bases, with 12 bases between. Germline V lookup: CDR1 SNHLY, CDR2 FYNNEI. This CDR3 is built from 14 residues. CDR3 sequence: CASSVTSGPYEQYF. The CDR3 nucleotides are TGTGCCAGCAGTGTTACGTCAGGGCCCTACGAGCAGTACTTC.

This clone was recorded a few times. V gene TRBV18 combines with J gene TRBJ1-1; D remains ambiguous. Germline V gene lookup returns CDR1 KGHSH and CDR2 LQKENI. The CDR3 spans 13 residues. Trimming shortened V by 6 bases and J by 3 bases, and 11 bases separated the two germline ends. CDR3 protein: CASSPDGYTEAFF. As DNA, the CDR3 is TGTGCCAGCTCGCCTGACGGATACACTGAAGCTTTCTTT. Full variable domain (remainder filled in from reference TRBV18 and TRBJ1-1): NAGVMQNPRHLVRRRGQEARLRCSPMKGHSHVYWYRQLPEEGLKFMVYLQKENIIDESGMPKERFSAEFPKEGPSILRIQQVVRGDSAAYFCASSPDGYTEAFFGQGTRLTVV.

This chain connects TRBV5-4 to TRBJ2-7; the D gene is possibly TRBD2 (6 bases). The CDR3 sequence is 15 residues long. Germline CDR1 and CDR2: SGHNT and YYREEE (reference sequence). The V end lost 3 bases, the J end lost 0 bases, and 13 bases lay between the germline ends. CDR3: CASSSRTMSSYEQYF. CDR3 in DNA: TGTGCCAGCAGCTCTCGGACTATGAGCTCCTACGAGCAGTACTTC.

The chain recombines TRBV6-5 with TRBJ2-2; TRBD1 aligns across 8 bases. The CDR3 sequence is 13 residues long. The V and J ends lost 6 bases and 4 bases, in that order; junction bases with no gene match: 1. Germline V CDR1 and CDR2: MNHEY, SVGAGI. The CDR3 DNA reads as TGTGCCAGCAGCCAGGGGGCCACCGGGGAGCTGTTTTTT. Encoded protein: CASSQGATGELFF.